Below, 10 T cell receptor beta chains from the same sample are listed, as sequenced in a study of T-cell memory formation after mild COVID-19. Each CDR3 protein gets one entry after TCRdb re-called the 5' RACE reads with MiXCR. The table includes 40,000 to 45,000 distinct CDR3 sequences, nearly 9.5% detected once. Sequenced input: PBMCs or a T cell subset sorted from them (not recorded which). The receptors were sampled from an adult woman who had mild COVID-19 (a few samples of this study predate the infection). Cell type and time point are not known.

This clonotype was observed a few times. This rearrangement joins TRBV20-1 to TRBJ2-4; D not certain. Germline V gene data show CDR1 as DFQATT and CDR2 as SNEGSKA (reference sequence). This CDR3 region has 10 residues. The ends were cut back, 1 base at V and 7 bases at J, with 2 bases in the middle. The CDR3 protein is CSARGNIQYF. In DNA, the CDR3 is TGCAGTGCTAGAGGGAACATTCAGTACTTC.

In its sample, this clonotype was seen many times. The chain has TRBV12-3 or TRBV12-4 and TRBJ1-1; TRBD1 might be the D (6 bases). Deletions cut 5 bases from V and 4 bases from J, with 14 bases between. CDR3 length: 14 amino acids. The CDR3 region is CASSLTGWGTEAFF. For the CDR3, the DNA is TGTGCCAGCAGTCTGACAGGATGGGGCACTGAAGCTTTCTTT.

The chain uses TRBV20-1 and TRBJ2-7, with a possible D match to TRBD1 (5 bases). V lost 3 bases and J 4 bases, leaving 10 bases between the germline ends. The CDR3 loop spans 12 amino acids. Germline CDR1 reads DFQATT; CDR2 reads SNEGSKA (reference sequence). The DNA for the CDR3 is TGCAGTGCTAGTTACCAGGGATACGAGCAGTACTTC. Amino acids: CSASYQGYEQYF.

This clonotype was recorded at least ten times. V usage is TRBV7-9 and J usage is TRBJ2-7; 13 positions agree with TRBD2. The CDR3 loop spans 15 amino acids. With V trimmed by 2 bases and J by 5 bases, 3 bases remained unmatched. Germline V gene sequence: CDR1 SEHNR, CDR2 FQNEAQ (reference sequence). CDR3 amino acids: CASSLWTSGRDEQYF. In nucleotides, the CDR3 is TGTGCCAGCAGCTTATGGACTAGCGGGAGAGACGAGCAGTACTTC.

The chain uses TRBV12-3 or TRBV12-4 and TRBJ1-6; D call uncertain. CDR3 length: 15 residues. V lost 7 bases and J 0 bases, leaving 10 bases between the germline ends. CDR3 residues: CASMKVSSYNSPLHF. The CDR3 DNA is TGTGCCAGCATGAAAGTGAGCTCCTATAATTCACCCCTCCACTTT.

This clonotype appeared many times. The V gene is TRBV5-1, the J gene TRBJ1-2; the D is unclear. The V end was cut by 4 bases, the J end by 2 bases, with 12 bases between. This CDR3 contains 14 residues. Germline V gene lookup returns CDR1 SGHRS and CDR2 YFSETQ. CDR3 DNA sequence: TGCGCCAGCAGCCCCGGATTAATCAACTATGGCTACACCTTC. It yields the protein CASSPGLINYGYTF.

This clonotype occurred a few times. This chain uses TRBV9 with TRBJ1-6, with D hard to call. This CDR3 comprises 12 residues. Trimming removed 3 bases at V and 8 bases at J, with 6 bases between. Per the germline V gene, CDR1 is SGDLS and CDR2 is YYNGEE. The DNA of the CDR3 is TGTGCCAGCAGCGGCGGGGATTCACCCCTCCACTTT. Translation gives CASSGGDSPLHF.

The chain is built from TRBV6-1 and TRBJ2-2, with unresolved D. This CDR3 region has 16 residues. Germline-derived CDR1 and CDR2 are MNHNS and SASEGT. V shed 2 bases and J shed 6 bases, with 16 bases lying between them. This CDR3 is CASSELGRIRAGELFF. The CDR3 region has the DNA TGTGCCAGCAGTGAATTGGGTAGGATCCGGGCCGGGGAGCTGTTTTTT.

This clonotype was picked up many times. V and J are TRBV20-1 and TRBJ2-3, with D maybe TRBD2 (6 bases). This CDR3 is 13 amino acids long. Germline V gene sequence: CDR1 DFQATT, CDR2 SNEGSKA (reference sequence). The V end was cut by 4 bases, the J end by 0 bases, with 8 bases between. The CDR3 sequence is CSATLASTDTQYF. The CDR3 DNA follows: TGCAGTGCTACGCTAGCGAGCACAGATACGCAGTATTTT.

V and J are TRBV20-1 and TRBJ1-6; possible D gene TRBD1, 5 bases. The CDR3 sequence is 14 residues long. Germline CDR1 DFQATT, CDR2 SNEGSKA (reference sequence). V dropped 6 bases and J dropped 7 bases, with 16 bases sitting between them. The CDR3 nucleotides are TGCAGTGCCACAGGTCAGGGTGGGAATTCACCCCTCCACTTT. It specifies CSATGQGGNSPLHF.